The next 27 T cell receptor beta chains were all read from a single sample in a study of long-term antiretroviral therapy in people with HIV. It was version v3.0 of the immunoSEQ assay that was run at survey level. Repertoires were generated with immunoSEQ multiplex PCR, while TCRdb's copy carries only in-frame clones and drops some. The table has around 13,000 clones, roughly 84% seen once; the top ten hold 6.5% to 7.5%. Source: unsorted PBMCs, taken 0.4 years after starting antiretroviral therapy. The receptors stem from a man younger than 40 with HIV.

The V gene is TRBV5-5, the J gene TRBJ1-5; D unclear. The CDR3 is 12 residues long. Trimming shortened V by 4 bases and J by 3 bases, and 5 bases separated the two germline ends. CDR1 and CDR2 (germline): SGHKS, YYEKEE (reference sequence). The CDR3 is CASSIPNQPQHF. CDR3 DNA sequence: TGTGCCAGCAGCATACCCAATCAGCCCCAGCATTTT.

V and J are TRBV4-1 and TRBJ1-2, with TRBD1 as a possible D gene (6 bases). The germline V gene encodes CDR1 MGHRA and CDR2 YSYEKL. The V and J ends lost 2 bases and 8 bases respectively, with 18 bases between them. CDR3 length: 15 residues. The CDR3: CASSQPGTRIQGYTF. CDR3 DNA: TGCGCCAGCAGCCAACCCGGGACAAGAATACAGGGCTACACCTTC.

The chain uses TRBV20-1 and TRBJ1-1, with TRBD1 as a possible D gene (5 bases). This CDR3 has 10 amino acids. The germline V gene encodes CDR1 DFQATT and CDR2 SNEGSKA (reference sequence). V was cut by 3 bases and J by 10 bases, with 9 bases left in between. The DNA for the CDR3 is TGCAGTGCTAGGTGGGGGGTAGCTTTCTTT. This sequence encodes CSARWGVAFF.

The chain employs TRBV18 and TRBJ2-7; D not resolved. Germline V CDR1 and CDR2: KGHSH, LQKENI. The CDR3 totals 15 residues. With 2 bases removed from V and 7 bases from J, the gap between germline ends came to 18 bases. CDR3 sequence: CASSPRSSLGFEQYF. The CDR3, as DNA: TGTGCCAGCTCACCAAGGAGTAGTTTGGGATTTGAGCAGTACTTC.

CDR3 sequence reads: CASSLGGGNEQFF. CDR3 bases: TGTGCCAGCAGCTTAGGGGGTGGCAATGAGCAGTTCTTC. The rearrangement uses TRBV7-3 and TRBJ2-1; either TRBD1 or TRBD2 may fit D (5 bases each). CDR1 SGHTA and CDR2 FQGTGA come from the germline V gene. Trimming removed 2 bases from V and 6 bases from J, with 8 bases in between. The CDR3 contains 13 residues.

The DNA of the CDR3 is TGTGCCAGCAGTTTGCAAGGGGACAGGGTACAGACCCAGTACTTC. Translation: CASSLQGDRVQTQYF. This chain links TRBV27 with TRBJ2-5, with TRBD1 identical over 9 bases. V trimming: 3 bases; J trimming: 6 bases; junction bases outside the gene matches: 8. This CDR3 has 15 residues. Germline-derived CDR1 and CDR2 are MNHEY and SMNVEV (reference sequence).

The genes are TRBV27 and TRBJ1-2; D not certain. V was clipped by 2 bases and J by 3 bases, with 10 bases between them. Germline-derived CDR1 and CDR2 are MNHEY and SMNVEV (reference sequence). The CDR3 spans 14 residues. CDR3 region: CASSLGDGYYGYTF. The CDR3 nucleotides read TGTGCCAGCAGTTTAGGTGACGGATACTATGGCTACACCTTC.

The rearrangement joins TRBV7-6 to TRBJ2-1, with 7 bases lining up with TRBD2. This CDR3 spans 16 amino acids. Germline V CDR1 and CDR2: SGHVS, FNYEAQ. V shed 5 bases and J 3 bases; nucleotides not matched to a gene: 10. The CDR3: CASSPGGLGFYNEQFF. The CDR3 nucleotides are TGTGCCAGCAGCCCGGGAGGACTAGGCTTCTACAATGAGCAGTTCTTC.

This clone showed up just once. The chain recombines TRBV11-2 with TRBJ2-2; weak D call: TRBD1 (6 bases). Germline assignment: CDR1 SGHAT and CDR2 FQNNGV. CDR3 size: 16 residues. V lost 3 bases and J lost 4, with 15 bases in between. The CDR3 DNA is TGTGCCAGCAGCTTTAGGAGACAGGTTTTCACCGGGGAGCTGTTTTTT. Protein: CASSFRRQVFTGELFF.

This chain joins TRBV28 and TRBJ2-4; TRBD2 agrees at 15 bases. The CDR3 contains 21 residues. Trimming removed 5 bases from V and 0 bases from J; junction bases left unmatched: 14. Germline V gives CDR1 MDHEN, CDR2 SYDVKM. The CDR3 DNA reads as TGTGCCAGCAGTCACCCTGGACTAGCGGGAGGGCGGGCGGTAGCCAAAAACATTCAGTACTTC. Translating it yields CASSHPGLAGGRAVAKNIQYF. The complete variable domain, with remaining parts taken from reference TRBV28 and TRBJ2-4, reads DVKVTQSSRYLVKRTGEKVFLECVQDMDHENMFWYRQDPGLGLRLIYFSYDVKMKEKGDIPEGYSVSREKKERFSLILESASTNQTSMYLCASSHPGLAGGRAVAKNIQYFGAGTRLSVL.

This chain joins TRBV30 and TRBJ2-4, with 10 bases lining up with TRBD1. Germline assignment: CDR1 GTSNPN and CDR2 SVGIG (reference sequence). CDR3 length equals 15 residues. V trimming: 2 bases; J trimming: 8 bases; junction bases outside the gene matches: 9. The CDR3 region has the DNA TGTGCCTGGAGTCCGGGACAGGGGCGGACACACATTCAGTACTTC. Protein product: CAWSPGQGRTHIQYF. The whole variable domain, filled in from reference TRBV30 and TRBJ2-4, reads SQTIHQWPATLVQPVGSPLSLECTVEGTSNPNLYWYRQAAGRGLQLLFYSVGIGQISSEVPQNLSASRPQDRQFILSSKKLLLSDSGFYLCAWSPGQGRTHIQYFGAGTRLSVL.

This chain's CDR3 is CASRYLQGGLHEQFF. The CDR3 coding sequence is TGTGCCAGCAGGTACCTACAGGGGGGGCTACATGAGCAGTTCTTC. The chain uses TRBV6-1 and TRBJ2-1, with D possibly matching TRBD1 (8 bases). Germline loops: CDR1 MNHNS, CDR2 SASEGT. Trimming pared 6 bases from V and 8 bases from J, leaving 20 bases between. The CDR3 loop spans 15 amino acids.

The rearrangement uses TRBV2 and TRBJ2-7; 10 bases align to TRBD1. There are 15 residues in the CDR3. Germline lookup yields CDR1 SNHLY and CDR2 FYNNEI. Trimming took 4 bases from V and 3 from J; bases not matched to a gene: 6. The CDR3 reads CASSAPDRGLYEQYF. CDR3 sequence (DNA): TGTGCCAGCAGTGCCCCTGACAGGGGGCTCTACGAGCAGTACTTC.

This rearrangement joins TRBV30 to TRBJ1-6; D might be TRBD1 (6 bases). V was pared by 5 bases and J by 7 bases, with 9 bases between. Germline V CDR1 and CDR2: GTSNPN, SVGIG (reference sequence). The CDR3 runs 12 residues. CDR3 in amino acids: CAWEDRNSPLHF. DNA for the CDR3: TGTGCCTGGGAGGACAGAAATTCACCCCTCCACTTT.

The chain combines TRBV19 with TRBJ2-7; possibly TRBD2 for D (6 bases). CDR3 size: 18 residues. Trimming took 4 bases from V and 1 from J, leaving 23 bases between them. Germline V lookup: CDR1 LNHDA, CDR2 SQIVND (reference sequence). The CDR3 sequence is CASSTKYGGRIVSYEQYF. As DNA, the CDR3 is TGTGCCAGTAGTACCAAATACGGGGGACGGATTGTTTCCTACGAGCAGTACTTC.

This chain connects TRBV11-1 to TRBJ2-7; 8 bases map to TRBD2. Germline trimming cut 5 bases from V and 3 bases from J; bases unmatched to any gene: 6. CDR3 size: 14 residues. Germline CDR1 and CDR2: SGHAT and FQDESV (reference sequence). The CDR3 DNA reads TGTGCCAGCAGCCACGACGGGGGGGACTACGAGCAGTACTTC. Protein: CASSHDGGDYEQYF.

The CDR3: CASSTKKTGVNTEAFF. CDR3 nucleotides: TGTGCCAGCAGTACTAAAAAGACAGGGGTGAACACTGAAGCTTTCTTT. The chain carries TRBV2 and TRBJ1-1; 8 positions agree with TRBD1. The CDR3 contains 16 residues. V was clipped by 5 bases and J by 0 bases; unmatched bases: 8. The germline V gene has CDR1 SNHLY and CDR2 FYNNEI.

The chain couples TRBV25-1 to TRBJ2-1; a possible D gene is TRBD1 (5 bases). Trimming cost V 5 bases and J 7 bases, with 12 bases left between them. Germline assignment: CDR1 MGHDK and CDR2 SYGVNS. This CDR3 contains 13 residues. CDR3 nucleotide sequence: TGTGCCAGCAGTTGGGGCCGGGTAAATGAGCAGTTCTTC. This encodes CASSWGRVNEQFF.

V gene TRBV19 combines with J gene TRBJ1-2, with no clear D. This CDR3 comprises 16 residues. Germline-derived CDR1 and CDR2 are LNHDA and SQIVND (reference sequence). The V gene lost 8 bases and the J gene lost 5 bases, with 24 bases spanning the gap. The CDR3 sequence is CASEGEGPRSSYGYTF. CDR3 nucleotides: TGTGCCAGTGAGGGTGAAGGGCCCCGAAGCTCTTATGGCTACACCTTC.

The chain uses TRBV5-1 and TRBJ2-1; possible D gene TRBD1, 6 bases. V lost 0 bases and J 12 bases, leaving 19 bases between the germline ends. Germline assignment: CDR1 SGHRS and CDR2 YFSETQ. The CDR3 has 15 amino acids. The CDR3 protein is CASSLGDLPGVWQFF. CDR3 in DNA: TGCGCCAGCAGCTTGGGCGACCTTCCAGGGGTATGGCAGTTCTTC.

The rearrangement joins TRBV19 to TRBJ2-2, with 13 bases lining up with TRBD2. CDR1 LNHDA and CDR2 SQIVND come from the germline V gene (reference sequence). J was trimmed by 7 bases and V by 3 bases; bases with no gene match: 5. The CDR3 loop spans 16 amino acids. CDR3 loop: CASSIQTSGRNGELFF. The DNA of the CDR3 is TGTGCCAGTAGTATCCAGACTAGCGGGAGGAACGGGGAGCTGTTTTTT.

The chain carries TRBV28 and TRBJ2-7; possible D gene TRBD2, 5 bases. Per the germline V gene, CDR1 is MDHEN and CDR2 is SYDVKM. CDR3 length: 15 residues. The V and J ends lost 0 bases and 4 bases respectively, with 13 bases between them. The CDR3 loop is CASSLWGIASYEQYF. Written as DNA, the CDR3 is TGTGCCAGCAGTTTATGGGGCATAGCGAGTTACGAGCAGTACTTC.

The chain couples TRBV29-1 to TRBJ1-2; 7 nucleotides align to TRBD1. Germline CDR1 and CDR2: SQVTM and ANQGSEA. Unmatched junction bases numbered 6, after V lost 1 base and J lost 7 bases. The CDR3 runs to 13 residues. CDR3 sequence: CSVEARGRSGYTF. Here the CDR3 DNA reads TGCAGCGTTGAAGCCAGGGGGAGGAGTGGCTACACCTTC.

This rearrangement joins TRBV7-9 to TRBJ2-7; the match to TRBD1 covers 7 bases. CDR3 length equals 14 residues. Trimming took 6 bases from V and 5 from J; bases not matched to a gene: 10. CDR1 and CDR2 (germline): SEHNR, FQNEAQ (reference sequence). The CDR3 DNA reads as TGTGCCAGCAGACCAACAGGGGCGAAGGACGAGCAGTACTTC. This encodes CASRPTGAKDEQYF.

In DNA, the CDR3 is TGTGCCAGCAGCGCGCCAGAAGGGGACGAGCAGTACTTC. It translates to CASSAPEGDEQYF. V is TRBV13 and J is TRBJ2-7; a possible D gene is TRBD1 (5 bases). V lost 5 bases to trimming and J lost 5 bases, with 13 bases between them. The CDR3 loop spans 13 amino acids. From germline, CDR1 is PRHDT and CDR2 FYEKMQ (reference sequence).

The J gene is TRBJ2-2, the V gene TRBV5-5; 7 bases agree with TRBD2. The CDR3 consists of 15 residues. CDR1 is SGHKS, CDR2 YYEKEE, per germline (reference sequence). Trimming cost V 5 bases and J 5 bases; bases outside gene matches: 9. The CDR3: CASRAGLPVTGELFF. In DNA form, the CDR3 reads TGTGCCAGCAGAGCGGGACTCCCGGTTACCGGGGAGCTGTTTTTT.

This clone was picked up a small number of times. The chain combines TRBV19 with TRBJ1-3; D is uncertain. Trimming took 7 bases from V and 7 from J, leaving 14 bases between them. Germline CDR1 LNHDA, CDR2 SQIVND (reference sequence). CDR3 length equals 13 residues. CDR3 in amino acids: CASTSGRGNTIYF. DNA for the CDR3: TGTGCCAGTACCTCAGGAAGAGGCAACACCATATATTTT.